The table lists the clone carrying this TCR beta chain with a count of one. The sample belongs to a study of cytomegalovirus exposure and HLA in healthy donors. Primers included in the PCR were 60 Vbeta and 13 Jbeta primers. Per the original methods: Counted up in a later analysis, unique TCR beta chains came to 65 million to 80 million, with roughly 11 million shared. Clones were sequenced by immunoSEQ multiplex PCR, and TCRdb holds only the in-frame ones, with some missing. That table is the source of V, J and clone size, and D and trimming were worked out from the DNA. The data contain 150,000 to 200,000 clones, 81% of them singletons. CDR1 is SGHVS and CDR2 is FQNEAQ in the germline V gene. The V and J ends lost 1 base and 6 bases respectively, with 10 bases between them. The length of the CDR3 is 13 residues.

The sequence was obtained from a woman in her 30s in good health and CMV-seronegative. The sample was PBMCs. The chain couples TRBV7-8 to TRBJ2-7; TRBD2 is a possible D gene (5 bases). The chain's CDR3 is CASSLEGAAEQYF. DNA of the CDR3: TGTGCCAGCAGCTTAGAGGGAGCGGCCGAGCAGTACTTC. The full variable domain, its missing parts supplied by reference TRBV7-8 and TRBJ2-7, is GAGVSQSPRYKVAKRGQDVALRCDPISGHVSLFWYQQALGQGPEFLTYFQNEAQLDKSGLPSDRFFAERPEGSVSTLKIQRTQQEDSAVYLCASSLEGAAEQYFGPGTRLTVT.